This entry describes one TCR beta chain. No antigen is known for it. The conserved phenylalanine or tryptophan normally closing the CDR3 is absent here, so this likely arose from a read error. Because the CDR3's place on the DNA is in doubt, the DNA is left out and the CDR3 is given as listed by TCRdb. The CDR3 length equals 15 residues, ends included. Each CDR3 protein gets one entry after TCRdb re-called the multiplex PCR reads with MiXCR. This table has 150,000 to 200,000 distinct CDR3 sequences, roughly a third appearing once. The data derive from a study of breast tumors, draining lymph nodes, adjacent tissues. Findings and caveats of the study: Luminal-like breast cancer showed significantly higher tumor–nontumor repertoire similarity than basal-like. Findings are consistent with lymph node origin and intratumoral expansion of most tumor T cells. Data only fit, rather than demonstrated, lymph node origin of most tumor T cells.

The lymph nodes were axillary draining lymph nodes from breast cancer patients. The TCR comes from a female donor with breast cancer. Some clones in this sample may be carry-over from other donors' samples. The V call is TRBV12-3 or TRBV12-4, the J call TRBJ2-2; TRBD1, the table's D call, lacks a check against the DNA. The specimen sequenced was axillary lymph node tissue. This chain's CDR3 is CASSPGGSNTGELLL.